One and the same sample provided the 13 T cell receptor beta chains below, sequenced in a study of shared clonotypes between healthy human individuals. The protocol was immunoSEQ multiplex PCR, while the TCRdb copy is restricted to in-frame clones and leaves out a portion. The sample gives more than 2,000,000 clones, 85% to 95% of which show up once; under 0.45% is in the top ten. Sequencing was done on a sample of naive CD4+ T cells from PBMCs. Noted subset: CD45RA+ positively selected. Every receptor here comes from a man between 18 and 29 years old in good health. Some clones in this sample may be carry-over from other donors' samples.

CDR3 DNA: TGCAGCGTTGGACCGAAGTATAGTCCCCAAGCTTTCTTT. Its translation is CSVGPKYSPQAFF. The genes are TRBV29-1 and TRBJ1-1; D is ambiguous. This CDR3 comprises 13 residues. Germline V gene data show CDR1 as SQVTM and CDR2 as ANQGSEA. Deletions cut 4 bases from V and 9 bases from J, with 18 bases between.

The genes are TRBV30 and TRBJ2-2, with 14 bases identical to TRBD2. The trim removed 7 bases at V and 2 bases at J, leaving 3 bases unmatched. There are 15 residues in the CDR3. Per the germline V gene, CDR1 is GTSNPN and CDR2 is SVGIG (reference sequence). The CDR3 DNA sequence: TGTGCCTTGGGACTAGCGGGAGTTAACACCGGGGAGCTGTTTTTT. It encodes CALGLAGVNTGELFF.

This clone was picked up a small number of times. This specimen includes other DNA sequences encoding the same CDR3. The chain carries TRBV7-3 and TRBJ1-1; TRBD1 might be the D (5 bases). Germline V gives CDR1 SGHTA, CDR2 FQGTGA. The CDR3 runs 13 residues. Trimming stripped 5 bases from V and 2 bases from J, with 9 bases between. CDR3 nucleotide sequence: TGTGCCAGCAGCACCCGGGGCAACACTGAAGCTTTCTTT. This gives the protein CASSTRGNTEAFF.

In the case of this clone: Other DNA sequences in this specimen translate into the identical CDR3. The chain couples TRBV5-1 to TRBJ1-5, with a possible D match to TRBD1 (6 bases). Trimming stripped 2 bases from V and 6 bases from J, with 9 bases between. This CDR3 has 13 amino acids. CDR1 and CDR2 from the germline V gene are SGHRS and YFSETQ. The CDR3 sequence: CASSLQGGQPQHF. As DNA, the CDR3 is TGCGCCAGCAGCTTACAGGGAGGTCAGCCCCAGCATTTT.

V is TRBV6-6 and J is TRBJ1-4; TRBD1 is a possible D gene (5 bases). Germline CDR1 and CDR2: MNHNY and SVGAGI (reference sequence). V was clipped by 5 bases and J by 8 bases, with 15 bases between them. The CDR3 contains 14 residues. In nucleotides, the CDR3 is TGTGCCAGCAGTCGTCGGGGACGGGACGAAAAACTGTTTTTT. Translation gives CASSRRGRDEKLFF.

The chain uses TRBV23-1 and TRBJ2-4, with TRBD2 matching 14 bases. TRBV23-1 is treated as an ORF (open reading frame) with a function not yet certain. This CDR3 is built from 17 residues. V was clipped by 6 bases and J by 6 bases; unmatched bases: 10. The CDR3 nucleotides read TGCGCCAGCAGGGAAGTGACTAGCGGGAGGGGAGGAAACATTCAGTACTTC. It is translated as CASREVTSGRGGNIQYF.

This clone was seen a single time. The J gene is TRBJ2-2, the V gene TRBV5-1, with D perhaps matching TRBD2 (6 bases). V was shortened by 0 bases and J by 0 bases, with 18 bases between the two germline ends. The CDR3 totals 19 residues. Germline assignment: CDR1 SGHRS and CDR2 YFSETQ. This chain's CDR3 is CASSLVPSEMGANTGELFF. CDR3 DNA sequence: TGCGCCAGCAGCTTGGTACCTAGCGAGATGGGGGCGAACACCGGGGAGCTGTTTTTT.

The rearrangement links TRBV6-5 to TRBJ1-2; 7 bases match TRBD1. The CDR3 has 14 amino acids. Germline CDR1 is MNHEY and CDR2 is SVGAGI. J lost 3 bases, V lost 6 bases, and 7 bases had no gene match. DNA of the CDR3: TGTGCCAGCAGATATAATACAGGGGACTATGGCTACACCTTC. Its translation is CASRYNTGDYGYTF.

About this clone itself: Within the sample, other DNA sequences also encode this same CDR3. The gene calls are TRBV27 and TRBJ2-5; possibly TRBD2 for D (6 bases). Trimming took 3 bases from V and 7 from J, leaving 6 bases between them. Germline loops: CDR1 MNHEY, CDR2 SMNVEV (reference sequence). CDR3 length: 11 amino acids. The CDR3 loop is CASSLGGTQYF. The CDR3 bases are TGTGCCAGCAGTTTGGGGGGGACCCAGTACTTC.

The rearrangement links TRBV30 to TRBJ1-2, with D tentatively TRBD1 (6 bases). V shed 4 bases and J shed 4 bases, with 13 bases lying between them. The CDR3 contains 13 residues. Per the germline V gene, CDR1 is GTSNPN and CDR2 is SVGIG (reference sequence). The CDR3 reads CAWTDEQGYGYTF. The CDR3 bases are TGTGCCTGGACGGACGAACAGGGCTATGGCTACACCTTC.

The chain joins TRBV7-9 to TRBJ1-3; no clear D gene. Trimming shortened V by 5 bases and J by 0 bases, and 11 bases separated the two germline ends. CDR3 size: 15 residues. CDR1 is SEHNR and CDR2 is FQNEAQ in the germline V gene (reference sequence). This CDR3 reads CASSNRVISGNTIYF. The CDR3 DNA is TGTGCCAGCAGCAATCGGGTTATCTCTGGAAACACCATATATTTT.

The V and J genes are TRBV30 and TRBJ2-6, with TRBD2 matching over 8 bases. This CDR3 has 19 residues. With 7 bases clipped from V and 4 bases from J, the junction kept 21 bases outside the gene matches. Looked up from germline, CDR1 is GTSNPN and CDR2 is SVGIG (reference sequence). The DNA for the CDR3 is TGTGCCTCAGGACTAGCTTGGGGACCCCATTCTCTGGGGGCCAACGTCCTGACTTTC. Its translation is CASGLAWGPHSLGANVLTF.

The CDR3 protein is CASSDYGNYGYTF. The CDR3 DNA is TGTGCCAGCAGTGATTATGGTAACTATGGCTACACCTTC. This chain joins TRBV2 and TRBJ1-2; unclear D gene. V was clipped by 3 bases and J by 1 base, with 6 bases between them. This CDR3 contains 13 residues. Germline V gene data show CDR1 as SNHLY and CDR2 as FYNNEI.